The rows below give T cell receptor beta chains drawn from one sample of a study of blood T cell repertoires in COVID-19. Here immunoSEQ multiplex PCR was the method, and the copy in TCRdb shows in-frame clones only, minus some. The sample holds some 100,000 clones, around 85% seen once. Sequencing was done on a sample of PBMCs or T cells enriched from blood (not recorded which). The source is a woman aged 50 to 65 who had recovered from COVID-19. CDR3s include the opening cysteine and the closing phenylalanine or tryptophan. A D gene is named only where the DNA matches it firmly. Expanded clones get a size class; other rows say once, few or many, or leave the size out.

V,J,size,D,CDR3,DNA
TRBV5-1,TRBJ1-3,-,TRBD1,CASSATGAQGNTIYF,TGCGCCAGCAGCGCTACAGGGGCCCAAGGAAACACCATATATTTT
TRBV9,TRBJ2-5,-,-,CASSEEGAYETQYF,TGTGCCAGCAGCGAGGAGGGGGCTTATGAGACCCAGTACTTC
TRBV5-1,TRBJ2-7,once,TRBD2,CASQRGSDSYEQYF,TGCGCCAGCCAGCGGGGAAGCGACAGCTACGAGCAGTACTTC
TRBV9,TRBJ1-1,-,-,CASSVGGGTTEAFF,TGTGCCAGCAGCGTAGGCGGGGGTACGACTGAAGCTTTCTTT
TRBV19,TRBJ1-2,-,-,CASMDTPNYGYTF,TGTGCCAGTATGGACACCCCTAACTATGGCTACACCTTC
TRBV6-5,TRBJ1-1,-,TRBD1,CASREGAGGYTEAFF,TGTGCCAGCAGAGAGGGGGCGGGGGGCTACACTGAAGCTTTCTTT
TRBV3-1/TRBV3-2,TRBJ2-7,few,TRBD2,CASSQSSGRDEQYF,TGTGCCAGCAGCCAAAGTAGCGGGAGGGACGAGCAGTACTTC
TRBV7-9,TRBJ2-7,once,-,CASSAETDSYEQYF,TGTGCCAGCAGCGCCGAAACAGACTCCTACGAGCAGTACTTC
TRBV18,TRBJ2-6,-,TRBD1,CASSPPGQGATGANVLTF,TGTGCCAGCTCACCACCGGGACAGGGGGCGACTGGGGCCAACGTCCTGACTTTC
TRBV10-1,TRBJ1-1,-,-,CASRRDTKNTEAFF,TGCGCCAGTCGCCGGGACACTAAGAACACTGAAGCTTTCTTT
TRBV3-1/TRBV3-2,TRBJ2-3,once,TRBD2,CASSQRNSGHTDTQYF,TGTGCCAGCAGCCAAAGGAATAGCGGGCACACAGATACGCAGTATTTT
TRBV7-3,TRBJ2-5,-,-,CASSLVGVGETQYF,TGTGCCAGCAGTTTAGTCGGGGTCGGGGAGACCCAGTACTTC